This T cell receptor beta chain comes out of a study of shared clonotypes between healthy human individuals. The method was immunoSEQ multiplex PCR; TCRdb's version includes in-frame clones alone and lacks a portion of them. The table includes some 2,000,000 clones, approximately 95% detected once. The germline V gene has CDR1 SGDLS and CDR2 YYNGEE. The V gene end was trimmed by 0 bases and the J gene end by 7 bases; junction bases not matched to a gene: 4. The CDR3 extends over 15 amino acids. Of note for this clone: Its antigen is undetermined.

Healthy and HIV-negative, the adult donors had no recent acute infections or vaccinations. Study results and caveats: Naive subsets, compared against memory subsets, generally had larger estimated richness values. Rarefaction exposed incomplete sorted-subset sequencing despite large depth.

This chain connects TRBV9 to TRBJ1-6, with 7 bases fitting TRBD1. The sample taken for sequencing was naive CD4+ T cells sorted from blood. Subset meaning: CD45RA+ positively selected. The origin of this receptor is a man between 18 and 29 years old in good health. This chain's CDR3 is CASSVGTGKNSPLHF. The CDR3 DNA reads TGTGCCAGCAGCGTAGGGACAGGAAAAAATTCACCCCTCCACTTT. Using reference TRBV9 and TRBJ1-6 for the parts outside the CDR3, the full variable domain is DSGVTQTPKHLITATGQRVTLRCSPRSGDLSVYWYQQSLDQGLQFLIQYYNGEERAKGNILERFSAQQFPDLHSELNLSSLELGDSALYFCASSVGTGKNSPLHFGNGTRLTVT.